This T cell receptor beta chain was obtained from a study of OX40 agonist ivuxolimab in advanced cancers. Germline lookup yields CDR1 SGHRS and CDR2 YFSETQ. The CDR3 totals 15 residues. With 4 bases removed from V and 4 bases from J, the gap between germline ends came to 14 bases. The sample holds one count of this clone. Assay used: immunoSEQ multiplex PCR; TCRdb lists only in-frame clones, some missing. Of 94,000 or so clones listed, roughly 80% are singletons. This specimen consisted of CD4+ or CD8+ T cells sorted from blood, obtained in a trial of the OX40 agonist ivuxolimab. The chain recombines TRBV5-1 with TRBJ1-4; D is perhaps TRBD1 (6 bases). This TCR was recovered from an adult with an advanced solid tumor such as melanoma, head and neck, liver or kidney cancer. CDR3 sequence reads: CASSTTGPLNEKLFF. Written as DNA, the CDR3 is TGCGCCAGCAGCACGACAGGTCCCCTTAATGAAAAACTGTTTTTT.